The 27 T cell receptor beta chains below were found in one sample sequenced in a study of CD8+ T cells in alopecia areata. RNA, once extracted, was reverse transcribed into cDNA for use as the sequencing template. TCRdb's copy holds only in-frame clones and misses some; the assay was immunoSEQ multiplex PCR. The sample shows about 160,000 clones, around 47% of them seen only once. Sequencing was done on a sample of CD4+ T cells sorted from blood. The receptors shown here come from a human donor with alopecia areata.

This clone appeared a few times. This chain joins TRBV29-1 and TRBJ2-1; D is uncertain. This CDR3 has 11 residues. V was trimmed by 8 bases and J by 4 bases, leaving 9 bases between them. Germline values: CDR1 SQVTM, CDR2 ANQGSEA. The CDR3 nucleotides read TGCAGCTACCTCGAGTACAATGAGCAGTTCTTC. It specifies CSYLEYNEQFF.

The J gene is TRBJ2-3, the V gene TRBV6-5; TRBD1 aligns across 7 bases. Germline assignment: CDR1 MNHEY and CDR2 SVGAGI. Losses at the gene ends were 2 bases for V and 5 bases for J; bases not matched to a gene: 4. This CDR3 contains 14 residues. The CDR3 loop is CASSYDRAGDTQYF. Written as DNA, the CDR3 is TGTGCCAGCAGTTACGACAGGGCTGGAGATACGCAGTATTTT.

This clone came up a few times. This sequence joins TRBV4-2 and TRBJ2-7; unclear D gene. V lost 1 base to trimming and J lost 0 bases, with 19 bases between them. The CDR3 spans 18 residues. Germline CDR1 and CDR2: LGHNA and YNFKEQ. The CDR3 loop is CASSQGPAAAPGSYEQYF. The CDR3 region has the DNA TGTGCCAGCAGCCAAGGTCCCGCGGCGGCGCCGGGCTCCTACGAGCAGTACTTC.

The rearrangement joins TRBV11-2 to TRBJ2-5; D not resolved. Per the germline V gene, CDR1 is SGHAT and CDR2 is FQNNGV. This CDR3 has 13 residues. V gave up 4 bases and J gave up 1 base, with 7 bases separating them. CDR3 nucleotide sequence: TGTGCCAGCAGCTCGGGCGTCCAAGAGACCCAGTACTTC. Translating gives CASSSGVQETQYF.

The chain joins TRBV7-2 to TRBJ2-4; 8 nucleotides match TRBD2. The CDR3 is 16 residues long. V was pared by 1 base and J by 1 base, with 3 bases of the junction left unmatched. The germline V gene has CDR1 SGHTA and CDR2 FQGNSA. The CDR3 here is CASSLVAGSAKNIQYF. CDR3 DNA sequence: TGTGCCAGCAGCTTAGTAGCGGGATCGGCCAAAAACATTCAGTACTTC.

This clone has only a few counts. The chain links TRBV30 to TRBJ2-3; possibly TRBD1 or TRBD2 for D (5 bases each). The germline CDR1 and CDR2 sequences are GTSNPN and SVGIG (reference sequence). The CDR3 is 14 residues long. V was trimmed by 2 bases and J by 2 bases, leaving 11 bases between them. CDR3 sequence: CAWSNGATTDTQYF. The CDR3 DNA sequence: TGTGCCTGGAGTAACGGGGCTACCACAGATACGCAGTATTTT.

CDR3 sequence: CSVAAQVDTQYF. The CDR3 region has the DNA TGCAGCGTCGCCGCTCAGGTCGATACGCAGTATTTT. V is TRBV29-1 and J is TRBJ2-3; D is ambiguous. V was cut by 6 bases and J by 6 bases, with 13 bases left in between. There are 12 residues in the CDR3. CDR1 is SQVTM and CDR2 is ANQGSEA in the germline V gene.

This chain uses TRBV29-1 with TRBJ1-1; D ambiguous. Between the trimmed V and J ends, which lost 6 bases and 5 bases, there was a span of 19 bases. This CDR3 contains 14 residues. Germline CDR1 SQVTM, CDR2 ANQGSEA. The CDR3: CSVSNPPVRTEAFF. The CDR3 DNA follows: TGCAGCGTATCGAACCCCCCGGTACGAACTGAAGCTTTCTTT.

The chain is built from TRBV5-1 and TRBJ2-3; TRBD1 matches at 10 bases. The J segment lost 3 bases and the V segment lost 3 bases, leaving 1 base of the junction unmatched. CDR3 length equals 14 residues. Germline lookup yields CDR1 SGHRS and CDR2 YFSETQ. The CDR3 loop reads CASSSGQGTDTQYF. CDR3 coding DNA: TGCGCCAGCAGCTCGGGACAGGGGACAGATACGCAGTATTTT.

The J gene is TRBJ1-1, the V gene TRBV5-1; D remains unclear. The CDR3 length is 14 residues. The germline V gene has CDR1 SGHRS and CDR2 YFSETQ. The V end was cut by 4 bases, the J end by 4 bases, with 14 bases between. CDR3 in amino acids: CASSPTGSATEAFF. For the CDR3, the DNA is TGCGCCAGCAGCCCTACCGGGAGCGCCACTGAAGCTTTCTTT.

Regarding this clone: A read error may produce the germline difference seen at one junction end. The CDR3 sequence is CASREEGTEAFF. The DNA of the CDR3 is TGTGCCAGCAGGGAAGAAGGGACTGAAGCTTTCTTT. This sequence joins TRBV2 and TRBJ1-1; D not resolved. CDR3 length: 12 residues. The germline gives CDR1 SNHLY, CDR2 FYNNEI.

The chain recombines TRBV7-3 with TRBJ2-1; 10 nucleotides match TRBD2. J was trimmed by 6 bases and V by 5 bases; bases with no gene match: 10. The germline V gene has CDR1 SGHTA and CDR2 FQGTGA. CDR3 length equals 16 residues. The CDR3 loop is CASSPGLAEGGNEQFF. The CDR3 nucleotides are TGTGCCAGCAGCCCAGGACTAGCGGAAGGAGGCAATGAGCAGTTCTTC.

The chain links TRBV5-1 to TRBJ1-4, with 7 positions matching TRBD1. The CDR3 extends over 13 amino acids. Germline V gene data show CDR1 as SGHRS and CDR2 as YFSETQ. After removal of 7 bases from V and 3 bases from J, the junction contained 3 bases not matched to a gene. The CDR3 here is CASRQGPNEKLFF. CDR3 nucleotides: TGCGCCAGCCGACAGGGCCCTAATGAAAAACTGTTTTTT.

This clone has just one count. This chain joins TRBV23-1 and TRBJ2-5; D is possibly TRBD1 or TRBD2 (5 bases each). TRBV23-1 is classed as an ORF, of uncertain function. V was shortened by 5 bases and J by 4 bases, with 8 bases between the two germline ends. The CDR3 length is 12 residues. DNA for the CDR3: TGCGCCAGCAGTGGGGGTGGAGAGACCCAGTACTTC. Amino acids: CASSGGGETQYF.

This chain joins TRBV29-1 and TRBJ2-4, with TRBD2 identical over 10 bases. V gave up 4 bases and J gave up 9 bases; unmatched junction bases: 9. The CDR3 sequence is 14 residues long. Germline loops: CDR1 SQVTM, CDR2 ANQGSEA. The CDR3 sequence: CSVGTSGTSGIQYF. The CDR3 DNA sequence: TGCAGCGTTGGTACTAGCGGGACCTCGGGCATTCAGTACTTC.

There are a few counts of this clone. The CDR3 loop reads CASKLADTQYF. The CDR3 coding sequence is TGCGCCAGCAAACTAGCAGATACGCAGTATTTT. The chain links TRBV10-2 to TRBJ2-3; possible D gene TRBD2, 5 bases. Germline V CDR1 and CDR2: WSHSY, SAAADI. V lost 7 bases, J lost 4 bases, and 6 bases lay in between. This CDR3 region has 11 residues.

This clone has more than one count but fewer than ten. The CDR3 region is CSVKRTFAGQETQYF. Written as DNA, the CDR3 is TGCAGCGTTAAAAGGACCTTTGCCGGTCAAGAGACCCAGTACTTC. This rearrangement joins TRBV29-1 to TRBJ2-5; D ambiguous. This CDR3 region has 15 residues. Per the germline V gene, CDR1 is SQVTM and CDR2 is ANQGSEA. V was cut by 5 bases and J by 2 bases, with 18 bases left in between.

This clone has only a few counts. The chain couples TRBV29-1 to TRBJ1-1; 10 bases line up with TRBD1. Trimming removed 6 bases from V and 3 bases from J; junction bases left unmatched: 4. This CDR3 contains 13 residues. The V gene's germline CDR1 is SQVTM and CDR2 ANQGSEA. This CDR3 is CSVRDRGDTEAFF. DNA of the CDR3: TGCAGCGTCCGGGACAGGGGTGACACTGAAGCTTTCTTT.

This chain joins TRBV28 and TRBJ1-2; a weak D match, TRBD1 (5 bases). CDR3 length: 14 residues. Germline values: CDR1 MDHEN, CDR2 SYDVKM. V shed 6 bases and J shed 4 bases, with 15 bases lying between them. In DNA, the CDR3 is TGTGCCAGCAGCTCTCGACAGTTCCCCTATGGCTACACCTTC. Translating gives CASSSRQFPYGYTF.

The gene calls are TRBV5-1 and TRBJ2-7; either TRBD1 or TRBD2 may supply D (5 bases each). V lost 6 bases to trimming and J lost 6 bases, with 13 bases between them. Germline assignment: CDR1 SGHRS and CDR2 YFSETQ. This CDR3 spans 12 amino acids. The CDR3 region is CASKGTGSEQYF. Here the CDR3 DNA reads TGCGCCAGCAAAGGGACGGGCTCCGAGCAGTACTTC.

This clone has only a few counts. This sequence joins TRBV28 and TRBJ2-1, with 14 bases fitting TRBD2. Germline V gene data show CDR1 as MDHEN and CDR2 as SYDVKM. The CDR3 loop spans 17 amino acids. The trim removed 7 bases at V and 6 bases at J, leaving 11 bases unmatched. The CDR3 reads CASIITGLAGGSNEQFF. The CDR3 DNA sequence: TGTGCCAGCATTATAACTGGACTAGCGGGAGGAAGCAATGAGCAGTTCTTC.

This chain joins TRBV27 and TRBJ2-2; 7 bases are shared with TRBD1. J gave up 4 bases and V 3 bases, and 5 bases lay outside the gene matches. The CDR3 contains 15 residues. Germline V lookup: CDR1 MNHEY, CDR2 SMNVEV (reference sequence). CDR3 residues: CASSFRQGPTGELFF. DNA for the CDR3: TGTGCCAGCAGTTTCCGACAGGGACCCACCGGGGAGCTGTTTTTT.

The table lists this clone with a few counts. The chain combines TRBV5-1 with TRBJ1-1; TRBD1 matches 7 bases. Germline CDR1 and CDR2: SGHRS and YFSETQ. This CDR3 has 16 residues. The junction had 15 bases not matched to a gene; V was cut back by 7 bases and J by 3 bases. CDR3: CASAPQHTGADTEAFF. The CDR3 nucleotides read TGCGCCAGCGCACCTCAACATACAGGGGCGGACACTGAAGCTTTCTTT.

This clone was detected only a few times. This chain connects TRBV5-1 to TRBJ1-4, with D hard to call. This CDR3 is built from 14 residues. Trimming removed 4 bases from V and 6 bases from J, with 13 bases in between. In germline, CDR1 is SGHRS, CDR2 YFSETQ. The CDR3 spells CASSPNGRHEKLFF. The DNA for the CDR3 is TGCGCCAGCAGCCCAAATGGACGGCATGAAAAACTGTTTTTT.

The chain combines TRBV5-4 with TRBJ1-2; D perhaps matches TRBD1 (6 bases). Trimming left V 8 bases short and J 2 bases short, with 16 bases between. In germline, CDR1 is SGHNT, CDR2 YYREEE (reference sequence). The CDR3 loop spans 14 amino acids. The CDR3 reads CASTRQVGNYGYTF. The CDR3 DNA reads TGTGCCAGTACTAGACAGGTTGGAAACTATGGCTACACCTTC.

This clone occurred a few times. J is TRBJ2-7 and V is TRBV5-1, with TRBD1 identical over 8 bases. The germline CDR1 and CDR2 sequences are SGHRS and YFSETQ. The CDR3 is 14 amino acids. The J segment lost 2 bases and the V segment lost 5 bases, leaving 6 bases of the junction unmatched. The CDR3 DNA follows: TGCGCCAGCAGGTGGGGACAGGCGGCCTACGAGCAGTACTTC. As protein: CASRWGQAAYEQYF.

The V call is TRBV30, the J call TRBJ2-2; a weak D match, TRBD1 (5 bases). This CDR3 is 14 amino acids long. V was shortened by 4 bases and J by 3 bases, with 12 bases between the two germline ends. Germline-derived CDR1 and CDR2 are GTSNPN and SVGIG (reference sequence). The CDR3 sequence: CAWTGKRDTGELFF. The CDR3 DNA is TGTGCCTGGACAGGGAAAAGGGACACCGGGGAGCTGTTTTTT.